Sequencing of this TCR beta chain was carried out in a study of blood T cell repertoires in COVID-19 (dated by TCRdb to about 2020). Notes on the research overall: Collaborator samples came from the United States, Italy and Spain and covered acute and convalescent phases of COVID-19. The prospective study material was composed of cDNA or gDNA derived from T cells, B-cell-depleted T cells, or PBMCs. Subjects who had been exposed to COVID-19, were actively infected with it, or had recovered from it provided the deeply sampled blood TCRbeta repertoires that made up the dataset. The repertoires were released in a freely available public database intended as a resource for research on the immune response to SARS-CoV-2. The samples were drawn from the first 160 participants of the ongoing ImmuneRACE study and from 950 to 1,500 subjects provided by 6 global collaborators. The sample metadata nearly always contained a de-identified subject ID, COVID-19 status, age in years and sex. Where available, HLA class I and class II types were taken from metadata supplied by the sample provider and were not determined by assay-based typing. What the study reported, not specific to this receptor: Clinical and demographic metadata were provided uncurated, with the amount varying by source and participant.

Whole blood was collected in K2EDTA tubes by collaborating institutions according to the institutions' own protocols. For TCRbeta analysis, collaborators shipped samples as frozen whole blood, isolated PBMCs, or DNA extracted from either of those sample types. As regards this clone: The antigen it recognizes is unknown. No qualities accompany the bases; no much larger clone lies one base away.

The immunoSEQ Assay, a bias-controlled multiplex PCR, was used to amplify TCRbeta CDR3 regions from genomic DNA. The original pipeline was this. Within the assay, amplification of reference gene primers was used to estimate how many nucleated cells each sample contained. Sequence reads were collapsed and filtered to measure the absolute abundance of every unique TCRbeta CDR3 rearrangement. Productive Simpson clonality was computed per sample as the square root of Simpson's diversity index over productive rearrangements. The clones in this table, taken by TCRdb from immuneACCESS, are in-frame only. Not every clone is retained; where verified, under half of the shortfall comes from an unresolved V gene, and the cause of the rest is unknown. V, J and clone size were drawn from that table, and D and trimming were deduced from the DNA. The sample table shows about 50,000 clones, and around 76% are seen once. The ten largest clones add up to roughly 23% of the sample.

The sequenced sample consisted of peripheral blood. The source is a man aged 50 to 59 with active or convalescent COVID-19.

The CDR3 corresponds to CASSEWRVQPQHF. The nucleotides are TGTGCCAGCAGTGAATGGAGGGTACAGCCCCAGCATTTT. The sequence links TRBV6-1 to TRBJ1-5, with the D gene call left open. The germline V gene sets CDR1 to MNHNS and CDR2 to SASEGT. Taken from cysteine to phenylalanine, the CDR3 has 13 residues. Only the CDR3 DNA stays, 39 bases, in frame from base 1. Between the V and J ends, shortened by 2 bases and 7 bases respectively, the junction contains 9 bases.